A single sample is the source of the 15 T cell receptor beta chains below, sequenced in a study of shared clonotypes between healthy human individuals. The data were produced by immunoSEQ multiplex PCR, yet TCRdb's version contains in-frame clones alone and is incomplete. Of millions of clones in the sample, 85% to 95% are singletons; the top ten hold under 0.15%. The sequencing input was naive CD4+ T cells sorted from blood. Indicated subset: CD45RA+ positively selected. Receptors were obtained from a man aged 18 to 29 in good health.

The gene calls are TRBV28 and TRBJ2-5; TRBD1 matches 8 bases. The CDR3 totals 15 residues. Germline assignment: CDR1 MDHEN and CDR2 SYDVKM. Unmatched junction bases numbered 11, after V lost 7 bases and J lost 4 bases. DNA of the CDR3: TGTGCCAGCACCTTTCGGGACAGGCCAAGAGAGACCCAGTACTTC. Its protein product is CASTFRDRPRETQYF.

Remarks on this clone: Other DNA sequences within the sample encode an identical CDR3. V usage is TRBV7-2 and J usage is TRBJ2-3; no clear D. Germline V gives CDR1 SGHTA, CDR2 FQGNSA. This CDR3 comprises 13 residues. Between the trimmed V and J ends, which lost 3 bases and 2 bases, there was a span of 6 bases. CDR3: CASSFGFTDTQYF. CDR3 DNA: TGTGCCAGCAGCTTTGGGTTCACAGATACGCAGTATTTT.

This chain joins TRBV7-2 and TRBJ2-3; D might be TRBD2 (5 bases). Germline V gene lookup returns CDR1 SGHTA and CDR2 FQGNSA. The V end was cut by 1 base, the J end by 1 base, with 12 bases between. The CDR3 has 16 residues. Here the CDR3 DNA reads TGTGCCAGCAGCTTAGGACCGGGAAGGGGCACAGATACGCAGTATTTT. Protein product: CASSLGPGRGTDTQYF.

The J gene is TRBJ1-2, the V gene TRBV27; a possible D gene is TRBD1 (5 bases). Germline values: CDR1 MNHEY, CDR2 SMNVEV (reference sequence). V was trimmed by 4 bases and J by 3 bases, leaving 12 bases between them. The CDR3 has 14 residues. This CDR3 is CASSWGGGYYGYTF. The DNA for the CDR3 is TGTGCCAGCAGTTGGGGCGGAGGGTACTATGGCTACACCTTC.

This clone was counted once. Written as DNA, the CDR3 is TGCGCCAGCAAGGTACAGGGTATAGATACGCAGTATTTT. Amino acids: CASKVQGIDTQYF. The rearrangement uses TRBV5-1 and TRBJ2-3; TRBD1 is a possible D gene (6 bases). Germline CDR1 SGHRS, CDR2 YFSETQ. The CDR3 runs 13 residues. V was trimmed by 6 bases and J by 5 bases, leaving 13 bases between them.

The CDR3: CASSLAYNEQFF. The CDR3 bases are TGTGCCAGCAGCTTAGCTTACAATGAGCAGTTCTTC. The J gene is TRBJ2-1, the V gene TRBV11-3; D unresolved. Trimming cost V 1 base and J 4 bases, with 2 bases left between them. The V gene's germline CDR1 is SGHNT and CDR2 YENEEA. The CDR3 covers 12 residues.

This chain joins TRBV6-5 and TRBJ1-2; D is unresolved. Germline V gives CDR1 MNHEY, CDR2 SVGAGI. V was trimmed by 0 bases and J by 5 bases, leaving 13 bases between them. There are 15 residues in the CDR3. CDR3 bases: TGTGCCAGCAGTTACTCGGTCGTTCAGCCTTATGGCTACACCTTC. It translates to CASSYSVVQPYGYTF.

V gene TRBV5-1 combines with J gene TRBJ2-3; either TRBD1 or TRBD2 may fit D (5 bases each). Trimming left V 4 bases short and J 4 bases short, with 19 bases between. There are 16 residues in the CDR3. CDR1 is SGHRS, CDR2 YFSETQ, per germline. CDR3 loop: CASSAPGTAFPDTQYF. The CDR3 nucleotides are TGCGCCAGCAGCGCCCCCGGGACGGCCTTCCCAGATACGCAGTATTTT.

The chain combines TRBV27 with TRBJ2-2; maybe TRBD2 (5 bases). CDR1 and CDR2 from the germline V gene are MNHEY and SMNVEV (reference sequence). V dropped 6 bases and J dropped 7 bases, with 15 bases sitting between them. This CDR3 spans 14 amino acids. The CDR3 region is CASRSERAGGELFF. The DNA for the CDR3 is TGTGCCAGCAGGAGTGAGAGGGCGGGCGGGGAGCTGTTTTTT.

Worth noting for this clone: This same CDR3 is encoded by further DNA sequences in the sample. CDR3 sequence: CASSLAALAGLSSYEQYF. The CDR3 nucleotides read TGTGCCAGCAGCTTAGCGGCACTAGCGGGACTGAGCTCCTACGAGCAGTACTTC. The chain links TRBV7-8 to TRBJ2-7; TRBD2 matches at 10 bases. CDR3 length: 18 amino acids. Trimming took 0 bases from V and 0 from J; bases not matched to a gene: 8. Per the germline V gene, CDR1 is SGHVS and CDR2 is FQNEAQ.

The rearrangement uses TRBV7-2 and TRBJ1-3, with D possibly TRBD1 on 5 matching bases. There are 14 residues in the CDR3. V was clipped by 5 bases and J by 4 bases, with 12 bases between them. Germline CDR1 SGHTA, CDR2 FQGNSA. CDR3: CASSGTLSGNTIYF. As DNA, the CDR3 is TGTGCCAGCAGCGGGACCTTATCAGGAAACACCATATATTTT.

This clone was detected only once. The J gene is TRBJ2-1, the V gene TRBV20-1, with unresolved D. The V end lost 6 bases, the J end lost 10 bases, and 10 bases lay between the germline ends. In germline, CDR1 is DFQATT, CDR2 SNEGSKA (reference sequence). The CDR3 covers 10 residues. Here the CDR3 DNA reads TGCAGTGCCACGACCGCGGAGCAGTTCTTC. This encodes CSATTAEQFF.

This clone appeared once. V and J are TRBV28 and TRBJ2-7, with TRBD1 identical over 8 bases. V lost 2 bases, J lost 3 bases, and 3 bases stayed unmatched. Germline CDR1 reads MDHEN; CDR2 reads SYDVKM. The CDR3 contains 14 residues. CDR3 nucleotide sequence: TGTGCCAGCAGTTTAACGACAGGGGACTACGAGCAGTACTTC. It translates to CASSLTTGDYEQYF. Looking up the rest from reference TRBV28 and TRBJ2-7 gives the full variable domain: DVKVTQSSRYLVKRTGEKVFLECVQDMDHENMFWYRQDPGLGLRLIYFSYDVKMKEKGDIPEGYSVSREKKERFSLILESASTNQTSMYLCASSLTTGDYEQYFGPGTRLTVT.

In DNA, the CDR3 is TGTGCCAGCAGTGACGCAGGGGCCAAGAGGTACGAGCAGTACTTC. Protein: CASSDAGAKRYEQYF. The rearrangement joins TRBV25-1 to TRBJ2-7, with TRBD1 as a possible D gene (6 bases). The CDR3 runs to 15 residues. V was trimmed by 3 bases and J by 4 bases, leaving 16 bases between them. From germline, CDR1 is MGHDK and CDR2 SYGVNS.

The genes are TRBV27 and TRBJ1-5; D is uncertain. V was pared by 6 bases and J by 2 bases, with 17 bases between. This CDR3 comprises 16 residues. In germline, CDR1 is MNHEY, CDR2 SMNVEV (reference sequence). CDR3 coding DNA: TGTGCCAGCAGATTGACAACACAGTGGGGCAATCAGCCCCAGCATTTT. It translates to CASRLTTQWGNQPQHF.